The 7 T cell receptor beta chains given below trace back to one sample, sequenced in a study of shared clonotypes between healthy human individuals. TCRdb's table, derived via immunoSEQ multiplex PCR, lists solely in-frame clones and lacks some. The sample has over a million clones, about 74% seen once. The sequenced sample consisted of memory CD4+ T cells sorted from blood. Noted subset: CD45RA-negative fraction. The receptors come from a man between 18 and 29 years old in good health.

CDR3 nucleotide sequence: TGTGCCAGCAGCCCACGGGACGGAAACAATGAGCAGTTCTTC. Translating gives CASSPRDGNNEQFF. V is TRBV11-2 and J is TRBJ2-1; D may match TRBD1 or TRBD2 (5 bases each). Germline V gene sequence: CDR1 SGHAT, CDR2 FQNNGV. This CDR3 comprises 14 residues. The V end was cut by 5 bases, the J end by 5 bases, with 13 bases between.

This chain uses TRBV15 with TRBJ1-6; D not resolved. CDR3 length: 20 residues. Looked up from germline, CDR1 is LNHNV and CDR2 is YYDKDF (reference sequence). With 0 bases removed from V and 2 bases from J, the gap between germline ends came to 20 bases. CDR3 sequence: CATSRDPGRAASTYNSPLHF. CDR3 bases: TGTGCCACCAGCAGAGATCCCGGACGGGCCGCATCAACCTATAATTCACCCCTCCACTTT.

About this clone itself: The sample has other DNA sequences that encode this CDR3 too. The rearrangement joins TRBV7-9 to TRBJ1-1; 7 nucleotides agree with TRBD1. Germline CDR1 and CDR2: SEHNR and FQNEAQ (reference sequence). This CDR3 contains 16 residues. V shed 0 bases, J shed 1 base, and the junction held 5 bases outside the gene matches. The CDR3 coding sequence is TGTGCCAGCAGCTTAGCAGGGGGCGGAGGGAACACTGAAGCTTTCTTT. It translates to CASSLAGGGGNTEAFF.

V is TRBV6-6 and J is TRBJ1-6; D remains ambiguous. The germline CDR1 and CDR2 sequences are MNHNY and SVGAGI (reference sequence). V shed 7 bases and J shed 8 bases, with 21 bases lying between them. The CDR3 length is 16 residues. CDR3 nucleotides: TGTGCCAGCACAAACCCCCGGGCCCTGTGGGATTCACCCCTCCACTTT. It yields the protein CASTNPRALWDSPLHF.

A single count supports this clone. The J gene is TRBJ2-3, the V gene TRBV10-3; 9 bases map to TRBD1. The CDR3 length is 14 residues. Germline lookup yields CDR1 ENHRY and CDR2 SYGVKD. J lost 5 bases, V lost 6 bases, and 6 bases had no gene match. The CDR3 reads CAISGTGRKDTQYF. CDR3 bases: TGTGCCATCAGCGGGACAGGGCGTAAAGATACGCAGTATTTT.

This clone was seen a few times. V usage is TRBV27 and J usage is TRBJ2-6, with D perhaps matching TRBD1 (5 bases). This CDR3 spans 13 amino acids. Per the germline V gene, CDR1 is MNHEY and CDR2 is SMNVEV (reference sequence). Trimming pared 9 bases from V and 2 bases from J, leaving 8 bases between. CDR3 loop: CASTRAGANVLTF. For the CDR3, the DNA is TGTGCCAGTACCAGGGCTGGGGCCAACGTCCTGACTTTC.

This chain's CDR3 is CASSSRQVAGEQYF. CDR3 sequence (DNA): TGTGCCAGTAGTTCGAGACAGGTTGCAGGAGAGCAGTACTTC. The genes are TRBV19 and TRBJ2-7, with D possibly matching TRBD1 (6 bases). Between the trimmed V and J ends, which lost 5 bases and 7 bases, there was a span of 18 bases. Germline-derived CDR1 and CDR2 are LNHDA and SQIVND (reference sequence). This CDR3 region has 14 residues.